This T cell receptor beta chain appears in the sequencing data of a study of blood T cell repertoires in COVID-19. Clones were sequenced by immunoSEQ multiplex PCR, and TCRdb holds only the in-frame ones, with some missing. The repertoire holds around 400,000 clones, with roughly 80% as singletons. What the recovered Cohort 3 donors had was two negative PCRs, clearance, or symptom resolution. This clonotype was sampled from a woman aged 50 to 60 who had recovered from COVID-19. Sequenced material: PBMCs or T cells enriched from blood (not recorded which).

The CDR3, as DNA: TGTGCCAGCAGTTTTCCCGGGGGTTTCGAGCAGTACTTC. Encoded protein: CASSFPGGFEQYF. This chain joins TRBV27 and TRBJ2-7, with D possibly being TRBD2 (6 bases). The CDR3 is 13 residues long. Germline V gene lookup returns CDR1 MNHEY and CDR2 SMNVEV (reference sequence). Trimming cost V 3 bases and J 6 bases, with 12 bases left between them.